This entry features one T cell receptor beta chain sequence. This sample was included in a study of PD-L1 blockade in urothelial cancer. Turning to the study itself: Males with bladder-origin urothelial cancer made up twenty-five of 29 patients. Analyzed time points were 3 weeks (second dose) and 6 weeks after therapy began. Reported median T cell count for blood samples was roughly 150,000.

The germline V gene has CDR1 SGHVS and CDR2 FNYEAQ. The CDR3 is 16 residues long. With V trimmed by 1 base and J by 6 bases, 9 bases remained unmatched. Synthetic TCR analog templates were spiked into all PCRs individually. The table came from immunoSEQ multiplex PCR; TCRdb's copy has only in-frame clones and leaves some out. The sample has about 45,000 clones, about 88% seen once. This sample's time point: pretreatment peripheral blood. The genes are TRBV7-6 and TRBJ1-5; 7 nucleotides align to TRBD1. The input for sequencing was PBMCs, taken around atezolizumab (anti-PD-L1) treatment. The sequence derives from a donor over 35 with urothelial cancer. The CDR3 is CASSLGAPGGGQPQHF. The CDR3 DNA reads as TGTGCCAGCAGCTTAGGGGCCCCAGGGGGAGGTCAGCCCCAGCATTTT.